This TCR beta chain emerged from a study of blood T cell dynamics during melanoma immunotherapy. The time point denotes: pre-treatment baseline. A fixed DNA input of about 320 ng was used per bulk PBMC sample. Libraries were prepared by immunoSEQ multiplex PCR; TCRdb keeps only in-frame clonotypes and omits some of them. The sample consists of around 13,000 clones, just over 85% of them appearing once. This TCR was sampled from a human donor with melanoma. The specimen comprised blood, sampled from a patient treated with checkpoint blockade.

The CDR3 nucleotides read TGTGCCAGCAGCTTCCCTGTCACAACTAATGAAAAACTGTTTTTT. Its translation is CASSFPVTTNEKLFF. V gene TRBV11-2 combines with J gene TRBJ1-4; no clear D. V lost 3 bases and J 0 bases, leaving 8 bases between the germline ends. Germline V gives CDR1 SGHAT, CDR2 FQNNGV. The CDR3 totals 15 residues.